These 20 T cell receptor beta chains were all obtained from the same sample, sequenced in a study of T cells of healthy individuals. TCRdb analysed the 5' RACE reads with MiXCR anew, one entry per CDR3 protein. The sample carries approximately 89,000 distinct CDR3 sequences, approximately 4.8% recorded once. These TCRs come from a female donor in good health.

This clonotype was seen many times. This chain uses TRBV7-2 with TRBJ2-3, with D tentatively TRBD1 (6 bases). Trimming removed 2 bases from V and 3 bases from J, with 18 bases in between. The CDR3 runs to 17 residues. The V gene's germline CDR1 is SGHTA and CDR2 FQGNSA. In DNA form, the CDR3 reads TGTGCCAGCAGCTTACGTTCTGGCCAGGGGACAACAGATACGCAGTATTTT. Translation: CASSLRSGQGTTDTQYF.

Comments on this clonotype: A much larger clone differs from this one at a single base, so this may be a read error. This sequence joins TRBV12-3 or TRBV12-4 and TRBJ1-1; TRBD1 agrees at 7 bases. This CDR3 is built from 14 residues. DNA of the CDR3: TGTGCCAGCAGTTCGACAGGGCATGCCACTGAAGCTTCCTTT. Protein sequence: CASSSTGHATEASF.

This chain links TRBV6-5 with TRBJ1-1, with TRBD1 matching 7 bases. Trimming cost V 1 base and J 5 bases; bases outside gene matches: 4. Germline loops: CDR1 MNHEY, CDR2 SVGAGI. CDR3 length: 14 residues. CDR3 DNA sequence: TGTGCCAGCAGTTACTGGCAGGGGGAAACTGAAGCTTTCTTT. Encoded protein: CASSYWQGETEAFF.

This clonotype was picked up many times. This rearrangement joins TRBV2 to TRBJ1-2; 9 nucleotides line up with TRBD1. Germline V CDR1 and CDR2: SNHLY, FYNNEI. The CDR3 is made up of 13 amino acids. V was pared by 5 bases and J by 9 bases, with 7 bases of the junction left unmatched. CDR3 protein: CASSPGQGQSYTF. The CDR3 DNA reads TGTGCCAGCAGTCCCGGACAGGGGCAGAGCTACACCTTC.

The chain couples TRBV7-8 to TRBJ1-5; 10 bases line up with TRBD1. In germline, CDR1 is SGHVS, CDR2 FQNEAQ. The CDR3 sequence is 18 residues long. The J segment lost 9 bases and the V segment lost 5 bases, leaving 19 bases of the junction unmatched. For the CDR3, the DNA is TGTGCCAGCAGCCCCCATAGCTCACCGGGACAGGGGATCTGGCCCCAGCATTTT. It is translated as CASSPHSSPGQGIWPQHF.

This clonotype was seen repeatedly, ten times or more. This rearrangement joins TRBV27 to TRBJ2-2; no reliable D call. Germline CDR1 is MNHEY and CDR2 is SMNVEV (reference sequence). CDR3 length: 17 amino acids. The germline V and J ends were trimmed by 2 bases and 0 bases, with 13 bases remaining between them. This chain's CDR3 is CASSLTHGLANTGELFF. DNA of the CDR3: TGTGCCAGCAGTTTAACCCACGGGCTGGCGAACACCGGGGAGCTGTTTTTT.

This clonotype has ten or more counts. The chain uses TRBV15 and TRBJ1-6; D not certain. V dropped 0 bases and J dropped 7 bases, with 10 bases sitting between them. CDR3 length equals 15 residues. CDR1 and CDR2 (germline): LNHNV, YYDKDF (reference sequence). CDR3 loop: CATSREQSGNSPLHF. CDR3 coding DNA: TGTGCCACCAGCAGAGAGCAGTCAGGCAATTCACCCCTCCACTTT.

This clonotype was picked up many times. V usage is TRBV7-8 and J usage is TRBJ1-5; D is ambiguous. The CDR3 has 14 amino acids. Trimming cost V 2 bases and J 5 bases, with 10 bases left between them. Germline lookup yields CDR1 SGHVS and CDR2 FQNEAQ. The CDR3 loop is CASSLPGADQPQHF. The CDR3 DNA reads TGTGCCAGCAGCTTACCCGGAGCCGATCAGCCCCAGCATTTT. Drawing the rest from reference TRBV7-8 and TRBJ1-5, the complete variable domain is GAGVSQSPRYKVAKRGQDVALRCDPISGHVSLFWYQQALGQGPEFLTYFQNEAQLDKSGLPSDRFFAERPEGSVSTLKIQRTQQEDSAVYLCASSLPGADQPQHFGDGTRLSIL.

V and J are TRBV19 and TRBJ2-5; TRBD2 aligns across 9 bases. Germline CDR1 and CDR2: LNHDA and SQIVND (reference sequence). The CDR3 has 13 amino acids. Trimming at V came to 6 bases and at J to 4 bases, leaving 3 bases not matched to a gene. DNA of the CDR3: TGTGCCAGTAGAGGAGCGGGAGGAGAGACCCAGTACTTC. Encoded protein: CASRGAGGETQYF.

This clonotype was seen ten or more times. DNA for the CDR3: TGCAGTGCCCTCCCCGGACAGGGACCAGGACAGCCCCAGCATTTT. This encodes CSALPGQGPGQPQHF. The chain is built from TRBV20-1 and TRBJ1-5, with 8 bases that match TRBD1. Per the germline V gene, CDR1 is DFQATT and CDR2 is SNEGSKA (reference sequence). The trim removed 6 bases at V and 7 bases at J, leaving 14 bases unmatched. This CDR3 spans 15 amino acids.

Remarks on this clonotype: This may be a read error, as it is one base from a much larger clone. This chain joins TRBV30 and TRBJ1-1; 8 bases are a match to TRBD1. This CDR3 is built from 14 residues. Looked up from germline, CDR1 is GTSNPN and CDR2 is SVGIG (reference sequence). CDR3 sequence (DNA): TGTGCCTGGAGTGTTCAGGGGGCCTCGGCTGAAGCTTTATTT. Protein product: CAWSVQGASAEALF.

This clonotype was seen at least ten times. The chain carries TRBV20-1 and TRBJ1-2, with 7 bases fitting TRBD1. The CDR3 contains 13 residues. V dropped 2 bases and J dropped 2; count of bases not matched to a gene: 2. CDR1 is DFQATT and CDR2 is SNEGSKA in the germline V gene (reference sequence). In nucleotides, the CDR3 is TGCAGTGCTAGACCCAGGGGGAACTATGGCTACACCTTC. It codes for CSARPRGNYGYTF.

Concerning this clonotype itself: An end of the junction differs from the germline gene, which may be a read error. The V and J genes are TRBV7-2 and TRBJ2-3; 12 bases map to TRBD2. Germline lookup yields CDR1 SGHTA and CDR2 FQGNSA. CDR3 size: 16 residues. CDR3 in DNA: TGTGCCAGCAGCCTAGCGGGAGGGAAGGTTGGTGGGACGCAGTATTTT. Its translation: CASSLAGGKVGGTQYF.

This rearrangement joins TRBV15 to TRBJ1-3; 9 positions agree with TRBD1. The CDR3 extends over 16 amino acids. The junction had 9 bases not matched to a gene; V was cut back by 5 bases and J by 4 bases. Per the germline V gene, CDR1 is LNHNV and CDR2 is YYDKDF (reference sequence). CDR3 amino acids: CATSPEGGTGGNTIYF. DNA for the CDR3: TGTGCCACCAGCCCCGAGGGCGGGACAGGGGGAAACACCATATATTTT.

This clonotype has just a few counts. The V gene is TRBV12-3 or TRBV12-4, the J gene TRBJ2-7; no clear D gene. The CDR3 covers 14 residues. V was shortened by 5 bases and J by 2 bases, with 13 bases between the two germline ends. CDR3 protein: CASSPQAATYEQYF. CDR3 nucleotides: TGTGCCAGCAGTCCGCAGGCCGCAACCTACGAGCAGTACTTC.

This clonotype appeared many times. The rearrangement uses TRBV12-3 or TRBV12-4 and TRBJ2-2; D might be TRBD1 (6 bases). V dropped 7 bases and J dropped 2 bases, with 11 bases sitting between them. This CDR3 has 14 residues. The CDR3 nucleotides are TGTGCCAGCAAGCAGGGGTACAACACCGGGGAGCTGTTTTTT. It encodes CASKQGYNTGELFF.

This clonotype has just a few counts. The rearrangement uses TRBV20-1 and TRBJ1-2; 9 bases agree with TRBD1. The J segment lost 8 bases and the V segment lost 2 bases, leaving 3 bases of the junction unmatched. CDR1 is DFQATT and CDR2 is SNEGSKA in the germline V gene (reference sequence). CDR3 size: 12 residues. The CDR3, as DNA: TGCAGTGCTAGACTGGACAGGGGCGGCTACACCTTC. Amino acid sequence: CSARLDRGGYTF.

CDR3 sequence reads: CASSLATGINGYTF. The CDR3 nucleotides are TGTGCCAGCAGCTTAGCTACAGGGATCAATGGCTACACCTTC. The chain employs TRBV7-9 and TRBJ1-2; D possibly corresponds to TRBD1 (6 bases). CDR3 length: 14 amino acids. Germline lookup yields CDR1 SEHNR and CDR2 FQNEAQ (reference sequence). V was clipped by 0 bases and J by 6 bases, with 11 bases between them.

The chain recombines TRBV6-6 with TRBJ1-5, with D perhaps matching TRBD1 (5 bases). CDR1 is MNHNY, CDR2 SVGAGI, per germline (reference sequence). The CDR3 covers 19 residues. Trimming left V 5 bases short and J 0 bases short, with 23 bases between. The CDR3 spells CASSPLPGTSAYSNQPQHF. DNA of the CDR3: TGTGCCAGCAGTCCCCTACCCGGGACCTCCGCTTATAGCAATCAGCCCCAGCATTTT.

This clonotype was seen repeatedly, ten times or more. The rearrangement links TRBV29-1 to TRBJ1-6; 7 bases match TRBD1. Looked up from germline, CDR1 is SQVTM and CDR2 is ANQGSEA. Trimming at V came to 4 bases and at J to 6 bases, leaving 6 bases not matched to a gene. The CDR3 totals 14 residues. This CDR3 reads CSVAKDRFNSPLHF. The CDR3 DNA reads as TGCAGCGTTGCTAAGGACAGGTTTAATTCACCCCTCCACTTT. The variable domain in full, completed from reference TRBV29-1 and TRBJ1-6, reads SAVISQKPSRDICQRGTSLTIQCQVDSQVTMMFWYRQQPGQSLTLIATANQGSEATYESGFVIDKFPISRPNLTFSTLTVSNMSPEDSSIYLCSVAKDRFNSPLHFGNGTRLTVT.